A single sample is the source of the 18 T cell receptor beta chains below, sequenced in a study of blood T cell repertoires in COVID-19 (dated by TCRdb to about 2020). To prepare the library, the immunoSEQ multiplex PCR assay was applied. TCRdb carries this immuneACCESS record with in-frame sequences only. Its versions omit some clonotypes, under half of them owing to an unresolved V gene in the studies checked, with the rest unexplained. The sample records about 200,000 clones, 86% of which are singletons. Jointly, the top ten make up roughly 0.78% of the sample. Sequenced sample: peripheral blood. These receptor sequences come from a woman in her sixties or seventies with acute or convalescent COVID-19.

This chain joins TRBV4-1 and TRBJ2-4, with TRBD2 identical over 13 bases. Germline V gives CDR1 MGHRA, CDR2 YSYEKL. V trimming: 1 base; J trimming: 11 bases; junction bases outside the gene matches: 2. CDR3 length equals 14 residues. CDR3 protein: CASSQVTSGGVQYF. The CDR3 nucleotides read TGCGCCAGCAGCCAAGTTACTAGCGGGGGGGTTCAGTACTTC.

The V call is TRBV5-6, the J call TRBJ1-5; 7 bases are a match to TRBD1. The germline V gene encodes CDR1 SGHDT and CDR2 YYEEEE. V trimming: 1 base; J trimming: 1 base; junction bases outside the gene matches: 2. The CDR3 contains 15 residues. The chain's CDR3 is CASSLSGGSNQPQHF. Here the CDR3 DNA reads TGTGCCAGCAGCTTGTCAGGGGGGAGCAATCAGCCCCAGCATTTT.

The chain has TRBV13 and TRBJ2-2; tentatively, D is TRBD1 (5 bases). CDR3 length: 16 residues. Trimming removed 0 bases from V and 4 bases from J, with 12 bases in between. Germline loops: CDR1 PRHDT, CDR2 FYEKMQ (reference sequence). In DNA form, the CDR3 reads TGTGCCAGCAGCTTAGGGGACAAGGGGCCCACCGGGGAGCTGTTTTTT. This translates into CASSLGDKGPTGELFF. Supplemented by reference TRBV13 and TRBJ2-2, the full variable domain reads AAGVIQSPRHLIKEKRETATLKCYPIPRHDTVYWYQQGPGQDPQFLISFYEKMQSDKGSIPDRFSAQQFSDYHSELNMSSLELGDSALYFCASSLGDKGPTGELFFGEGSRLTVL.

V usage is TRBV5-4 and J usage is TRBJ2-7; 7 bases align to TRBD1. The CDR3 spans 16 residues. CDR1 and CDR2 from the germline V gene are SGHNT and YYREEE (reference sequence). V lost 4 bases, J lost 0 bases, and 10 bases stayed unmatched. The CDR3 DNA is TGTGCCAGCAGCCGCGGCCGGGACAGAAGCTCCTACGAGCAGTACTTC. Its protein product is CASSRGRDRSSYEQYF.

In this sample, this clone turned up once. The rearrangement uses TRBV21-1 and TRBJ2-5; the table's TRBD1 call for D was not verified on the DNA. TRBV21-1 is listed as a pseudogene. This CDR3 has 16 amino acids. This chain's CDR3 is CASSALNRENQETQYF. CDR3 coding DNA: TGTGCCAGCAGCGCCCTGAACAGGGAGAACCAAGAGACCCAGTACTTC.

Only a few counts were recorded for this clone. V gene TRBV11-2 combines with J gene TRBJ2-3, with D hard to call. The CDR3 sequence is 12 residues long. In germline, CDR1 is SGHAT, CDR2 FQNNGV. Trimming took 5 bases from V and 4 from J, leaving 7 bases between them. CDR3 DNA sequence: TGTGCCAGCAGCCACTTTTCAGATACGCAGTATTTT. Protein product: CASSHFSDTQYF. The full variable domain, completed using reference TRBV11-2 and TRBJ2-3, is EAGVAQSPRYKIIEKRQSVAFWCNPISGHATLYWYQQILGQGPKLLIQFQNNGVVDDSQLPKDRFSAERLKGVDSTLKIQPAKLEDSAVYLCASSHFSDTQYFGPGTRLTVL.

The CDR3 is CASSLGRQFTEAFF. Here the CDR3 DNA reads TGTGCCAGCAGCTTAGGTCGACAGTTTACTGAAGCTTTCTTT. V usage is TRBV7-9 and J usage is TRBJ1-1, with D tentatively TRBD1 (5 bases). V was trimmed by 1 base and J by 5 bases, leaving 11 bases between them. The CDR3 runs to 14 residues. The germline V gene has CDR1 SEHNR and CDR2 FQNEAQ (reference sequence).

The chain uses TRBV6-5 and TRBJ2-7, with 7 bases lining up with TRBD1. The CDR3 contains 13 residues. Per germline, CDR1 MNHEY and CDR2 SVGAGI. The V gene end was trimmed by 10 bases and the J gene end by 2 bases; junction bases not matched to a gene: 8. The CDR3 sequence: CATGRDRAYEQYF. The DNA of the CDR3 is TGTGCCACGGGTAGGGACAGAGCCTACGAGCAGTACTTC.

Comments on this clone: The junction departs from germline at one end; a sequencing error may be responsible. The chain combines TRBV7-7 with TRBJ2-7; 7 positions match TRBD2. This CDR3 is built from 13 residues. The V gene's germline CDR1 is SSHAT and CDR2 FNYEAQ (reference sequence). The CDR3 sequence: CASSSGTTAEQYF. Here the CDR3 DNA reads TGTGCTAGCAGCTCCGGGACTACAGCCGAGCAGTACTTC. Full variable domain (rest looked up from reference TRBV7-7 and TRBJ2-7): GAGVSQSPRYKVTKRGQDVTLRCDPISSHATLYWYQQALGQGPEFLTYFNYEAQPDKSGLPSDRFSAERPEGSISTLTIQRTEQRDSAMYRCASSSGTTAEQYFGPGTRLTVT.

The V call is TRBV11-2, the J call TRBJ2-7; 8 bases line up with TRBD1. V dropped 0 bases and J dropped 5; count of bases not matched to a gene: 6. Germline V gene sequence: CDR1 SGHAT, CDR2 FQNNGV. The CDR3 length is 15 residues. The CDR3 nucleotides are TGTGCCAGCAGCTTAGATCTGGGACAGGTAGACGAGCAGTACTTC. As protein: CASSLDLGQVDEQYF.

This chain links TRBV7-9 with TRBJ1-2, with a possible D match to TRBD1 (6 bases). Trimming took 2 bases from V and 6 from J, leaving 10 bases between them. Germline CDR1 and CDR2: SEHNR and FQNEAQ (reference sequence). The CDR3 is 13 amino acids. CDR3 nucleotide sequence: TGTGCCAGCAGCTTAATGGACAGCCATGGCTACACCTTC. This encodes CASSLMDSHGYTF. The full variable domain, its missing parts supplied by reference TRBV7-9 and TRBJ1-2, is DTGVSQNPRHKITKRGQNVTFRCDPISEHNRLYWYRQTLGQGPEFLTYFQNEAQLEKSRLLSDRFSAERPKGSFSTLEIQRTEQGDSAMYLCASSLMDSHGYTFGSGTRLTVV.

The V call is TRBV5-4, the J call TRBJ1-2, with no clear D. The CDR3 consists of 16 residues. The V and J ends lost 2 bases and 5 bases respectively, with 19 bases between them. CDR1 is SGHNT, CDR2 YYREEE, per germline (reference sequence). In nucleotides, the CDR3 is TGTGCCAGCAGCTTAGGATCCTCGGGGTGGAGGTATGGCTACACCTTC. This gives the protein CASSLGSSGWRYGYTF.

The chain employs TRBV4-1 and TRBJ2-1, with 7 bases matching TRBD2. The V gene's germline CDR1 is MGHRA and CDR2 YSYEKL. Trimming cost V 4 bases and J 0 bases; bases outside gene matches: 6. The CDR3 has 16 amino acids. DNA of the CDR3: TGCGCCAGCAGCCCTCTAGCGGTTAGCTCCTACAATGAGCAGTTCTTC. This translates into CASSPLAVSSYNEQFF.

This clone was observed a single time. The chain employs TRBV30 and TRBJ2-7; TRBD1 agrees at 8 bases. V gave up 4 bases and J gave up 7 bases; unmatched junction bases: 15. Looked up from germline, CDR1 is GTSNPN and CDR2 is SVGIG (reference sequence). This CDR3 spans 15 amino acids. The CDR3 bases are TGTGCCTGGACACCGGGGACAGGCGGTCGTCGGGAGCAGTACTTC. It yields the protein CAWTPGTGGRREQYF.

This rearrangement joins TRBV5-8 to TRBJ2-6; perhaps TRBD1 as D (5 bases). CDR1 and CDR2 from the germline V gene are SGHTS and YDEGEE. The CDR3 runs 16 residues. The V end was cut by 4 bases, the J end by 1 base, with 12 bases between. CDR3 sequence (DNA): TGTGCCAGCAGCCGGCAGGGTAGATCTGGGGCCAACGTCCTGACTTTC. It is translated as CASSRQGRSGANVLTF.

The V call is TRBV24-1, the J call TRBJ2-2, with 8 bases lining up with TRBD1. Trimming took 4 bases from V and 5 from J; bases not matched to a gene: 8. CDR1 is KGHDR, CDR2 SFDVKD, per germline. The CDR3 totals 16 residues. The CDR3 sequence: CATSDPRGLGTGELFF. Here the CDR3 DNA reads TGTGCCACCAGTGACCCCAGGGGGCTCGGGACCGGGGAGCTGTTTTTT.

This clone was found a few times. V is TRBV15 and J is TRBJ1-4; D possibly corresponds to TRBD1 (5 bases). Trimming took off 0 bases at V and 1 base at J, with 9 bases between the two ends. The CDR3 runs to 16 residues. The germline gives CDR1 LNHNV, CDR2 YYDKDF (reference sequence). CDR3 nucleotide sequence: TGTGCCACCAGCAGAGATCGGGGGGGAACTAATGAAAAACTGTTTTTT. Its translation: CATSRDRGGTNEKLFF.

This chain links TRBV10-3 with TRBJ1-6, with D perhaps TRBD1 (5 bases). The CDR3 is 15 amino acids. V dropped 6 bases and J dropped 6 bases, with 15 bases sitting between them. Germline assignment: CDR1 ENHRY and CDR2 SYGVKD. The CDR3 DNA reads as TGTGCCATCAGCCCAGGACAATCTCGTAATTCACCCCTCCACTTT. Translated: CAISPGQSRNSPLHF.